What follows are 6 T cell receptor beta chains derived from one specimen sequenced in a study of blood T cell repertoires in COVID-19. Profiling relied on immunoSEQ multiplex PCR, and the TCRdb table lists in-frame clones only, not all of them. This sample has some 370,000 clones, with 89% found just once. Sample: peripheral blood. All receptors come from a man aged 40-49 years with acute or convalescent COVID-19.

The chain employs TRBV7-9 and TRBJ2-7; tentatively, D is TRBD2 (6 bases). Germline CDR1 and CDR2: SEHNR and FQNEAQ (reference sequence). V was trimmed by 5 bases and J by 4 bases, leaving 15 bases between them. This CDR3 region has 14 residues. CDR3 in amino acids: CASSPKGRTYEQYF. The CDR3 DNA reads TGTGCCAGCAGCCCCAAGGGGAGGACATACGAGCAGTACTTC.

In its sample, this clone was seen once. The CDR3 coding sequence is TGTGCCAGTAGTATCCCGACAGGGCGTAGGAATCAGCCCCAGCATTTT. As protein: CASSIPTGRRNQPQHF. The chain couples TRBV19 to TRBJ1-5, with TRBD1 matching 7 bases. CDR1 and CDR2 (germline): LNHDA, SQIVND (reference sequence). The CDR3 sequence is 16 residues long. The V segment lost 3 bases and the J segment 4 bases; nucleotides outside the gene matches: 9.

This clone appeared once. The chain is built from TRBV7-9 and TRBJ2-1, with D possibly TRBD1 on 6 matching bases. The CDR3 is 16 residues long. The V end lost 0 bases, the J end lost 1 base, and 10 bases lay between the germline ends. Germline V gives CDR1 SEHNR, CDR2 FQNEAQ (reference sequence). The CDR3 DNA sequence: TGTGCCAGCAGCTTAGCTCAGGGGCCTTCCTACAATGAGCAGTTCTTC. Translation gives CASSLAQGPSYNEQFF.

This clone appeared a few times. The gene calls are TRBV7-8 and TRBJ2-5; 12 nucleotides match TRBD2. The CDR3 is 17 residues long. Germline CDR1 is SGHVS and CDR2 is FQNEAQ. Unmatched junction bases numbered 5, after V lost 0 bases and J lost 3 bases. This chain's CDR3 is CASSLAVSSGGEETQYF. CDR3 nucleotides: TGTGCCAGCAGCTTAGCTGTGTCTAGCGGGGGGGAAGAGACCCAGTACTTC.

The J gene is TRBJ2-5, the V gene TRBV24-1, with TRBD2 as a possible D gene (7 bases). Germline CDR1 and CDR2: KGHDR and SFDVKD. Trimming cost V 4 bases and J 7 bases, with 9 bases left between them. The CDR3 length is 12 residues. The CDR3 bases are TGTGCCACCAGTGAGGGGGGGCGGACCCAGTACTTC. The encoded protein is CATSEGGRTQYF.

The chain is built from TRBV15 and TRBJ1-2; D unclear. Trimming took 0 bases from V and 8 from J, leaving 10 bases between them. There are 13 residues in the CDR3. Germline lookup yields CDR1 LNHNV and CDR2 YYDKDF (reference sequence). Here the CDR3 DNA reads TGTGCCACCAGCAGAGATCCGGGATACGGCTACACCTTC. It translates to CATSRDPGYGYTF.